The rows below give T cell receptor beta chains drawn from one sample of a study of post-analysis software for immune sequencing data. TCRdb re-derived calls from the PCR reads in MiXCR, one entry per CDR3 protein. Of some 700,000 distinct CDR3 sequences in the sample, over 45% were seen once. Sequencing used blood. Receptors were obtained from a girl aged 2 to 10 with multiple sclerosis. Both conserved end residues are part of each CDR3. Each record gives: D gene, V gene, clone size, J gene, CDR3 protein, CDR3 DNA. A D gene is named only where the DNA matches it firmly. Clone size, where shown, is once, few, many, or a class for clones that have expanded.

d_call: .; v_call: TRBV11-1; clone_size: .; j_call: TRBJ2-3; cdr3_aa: CASSLGLPGAITDTQYF; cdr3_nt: TGTGCCAGCAGCTTAGGCCTACCGGGGGCCATCACAGATACGCAGTATTTT
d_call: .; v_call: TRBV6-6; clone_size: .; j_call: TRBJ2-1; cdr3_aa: CASSYSISRNEQFF; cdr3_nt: TGTGCCAGCAGTTACTCGATTAGCCGGAATGAGCAGTTCTTC
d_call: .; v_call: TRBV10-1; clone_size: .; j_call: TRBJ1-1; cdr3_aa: CASSESANTEAFF; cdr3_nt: TGCGCCAGCAGTGAGTCTGCGAACACTGAAGCTTTCTTT
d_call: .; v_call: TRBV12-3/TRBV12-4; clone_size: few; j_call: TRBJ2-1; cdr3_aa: CASSLGGLQYNEQFF; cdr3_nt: TGTGCCAGCAGCCTCGGCGGACTCCAGTACAATGAGCAGTTCTTC
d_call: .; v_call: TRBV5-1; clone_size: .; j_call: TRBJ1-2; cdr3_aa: CASSREGSGYGYTF; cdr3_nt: TGCGCCAGCAGCCGTGAGGGATCGGGCTATGGCTACACCTTC
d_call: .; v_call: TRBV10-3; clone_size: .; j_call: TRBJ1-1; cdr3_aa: CAISDLFLEDNTEAFF; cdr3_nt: TGTGCCATCAGTGACTTGTTTTTGGAGGATAACACTGAAGCTTTCTTT
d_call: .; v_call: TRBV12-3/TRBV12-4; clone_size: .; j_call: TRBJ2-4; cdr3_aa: CASSPLRDKAELAKNIQYF; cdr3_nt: TGTGCCAGCAGTCCACTGCGGGACAAGGCTGAATTAGCCAAAAACATTCAGTACTTC
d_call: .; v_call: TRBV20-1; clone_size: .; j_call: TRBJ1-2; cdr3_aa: CSARGTAGYGYTF; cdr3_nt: TGCAGTGCTAGAGGGACAGCAGGGTATGGCTACACCTTC
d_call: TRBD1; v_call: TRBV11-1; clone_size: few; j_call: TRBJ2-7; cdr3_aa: CASSLRAPPGTGGAYSYEQYF; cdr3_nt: TGTGCCAGCAGCTTAAGGGCCCCTCCCGGGACAGGGGGTGCCTACTCCTACGAGCAGTACTTC
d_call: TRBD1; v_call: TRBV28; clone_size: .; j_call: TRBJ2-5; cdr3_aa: CASTMTGPETQYF; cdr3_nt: TGTGCCAGCACGATGACAGGGCCGGAGACCCAGTACTTC
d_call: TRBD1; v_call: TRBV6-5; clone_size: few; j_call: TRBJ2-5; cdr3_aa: CASRRTGQETQYF; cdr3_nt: TGTGCCAGCAGGAGGACAGGTCAAGAGACCCAGTACTTC
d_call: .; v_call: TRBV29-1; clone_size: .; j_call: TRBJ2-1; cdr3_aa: CSTLHNEQFF; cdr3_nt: TGCAGCACCTTACACAATGAGCAGTTCTTC
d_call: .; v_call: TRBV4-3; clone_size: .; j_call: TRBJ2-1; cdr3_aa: CASSQDSVDEGDEQFF; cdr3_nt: TGCGCCAGCAGCCAAGATTCGGTAGATGAGGGCGATGAGCAGTTCTTC
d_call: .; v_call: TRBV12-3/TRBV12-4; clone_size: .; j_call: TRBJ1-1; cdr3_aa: CASSFREGREAFF; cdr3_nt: TGTGCCAGCAGTTTTAGGGAGGGCAGGGAAGCTTTCTTT
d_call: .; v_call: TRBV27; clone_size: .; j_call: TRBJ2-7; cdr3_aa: CASSKGGFSYEQYF; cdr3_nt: TGTGCCAGCAGCAAGGGGGGGTTTTCCTACGAGCAGTACTTC
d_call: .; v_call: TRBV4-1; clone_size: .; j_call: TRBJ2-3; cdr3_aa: CASSQPGRGRQDTQYF; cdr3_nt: TGCGCCAGCAGCCAACCGGGCCGCGGTAGACAAGATACGCAGTATTTT
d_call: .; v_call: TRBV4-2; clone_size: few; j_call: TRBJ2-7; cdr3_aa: CASSQDAVRVYEQYF; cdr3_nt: TGTGCTAGCAGCCAAGACGCCGTCAGAGTTTACGAGCAGTACTTC
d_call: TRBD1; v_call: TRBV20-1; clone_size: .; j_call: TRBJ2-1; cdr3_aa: CSARDPTGSNEQFF; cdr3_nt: TGCAGTGCTAGAGACCCGACAGGGTCCAATGAGCAGTTCTTC
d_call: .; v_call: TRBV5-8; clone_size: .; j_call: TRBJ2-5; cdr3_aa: CASSLVGGRSEETQYF; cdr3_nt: TGTGCCAGCAGCTTGGTCGGCGGACGAAGTGAGGAGACCCAGTACTTC
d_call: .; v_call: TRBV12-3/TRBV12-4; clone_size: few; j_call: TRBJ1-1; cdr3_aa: CASSPYSRGADTEAFF; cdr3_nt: TGTGCCAGCAGTCCATACTCAAGGGGCGCGGACACTGAAGCTTTCTTT
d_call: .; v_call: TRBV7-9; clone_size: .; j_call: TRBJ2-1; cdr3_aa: CASSASRRGEEQFF; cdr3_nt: TGTGCCAGCAGCGCCTCCCGGCGGGGCGAAGAGCAGTTCTTC
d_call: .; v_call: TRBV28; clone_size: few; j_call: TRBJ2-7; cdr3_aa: CASGETGVYEQYF; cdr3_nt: TGTGCCAGCGGAGAGACAGGCGTCTACGAGCAGTACTTC
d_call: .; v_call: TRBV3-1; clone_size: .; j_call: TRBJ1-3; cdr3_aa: CASSQRVGNTIYF; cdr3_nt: TGTGCCAGCAGCCAACGGGTCGGAAACACCATATATTTT
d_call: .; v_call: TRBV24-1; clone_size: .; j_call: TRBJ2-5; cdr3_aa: CATSTSKSETQYF; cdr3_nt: TGTGCCACGAGCACTAGCAAAAGTGAGACCCAGTACTTC
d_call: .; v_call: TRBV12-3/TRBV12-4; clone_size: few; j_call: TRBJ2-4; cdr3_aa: CASSLYGGTISDLAKNIQYF; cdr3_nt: TGTGCCAGCAGCCTCTACGGCGGGACAATATCAGACCTAGCCAAAAACATTCAGTACTTC
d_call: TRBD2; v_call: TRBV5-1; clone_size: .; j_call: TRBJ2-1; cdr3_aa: CASNTGGENEQFF; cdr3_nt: TGCGCCAGCAATACGGGGGGTGAAAATGAGCAGTTCTTC
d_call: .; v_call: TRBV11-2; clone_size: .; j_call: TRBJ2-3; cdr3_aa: CASSSGGGAQDTQYF; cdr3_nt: TGTGCCAGCAGCTCCGGAGGGGGGGCCCAAGATACGCAGTATTTT
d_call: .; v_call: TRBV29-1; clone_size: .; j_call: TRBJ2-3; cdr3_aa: CSVGRGSTTDTQYF; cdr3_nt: TGCAGCGTCGGCCGGGGCAGTACGACAGATACGCAGTATTTT
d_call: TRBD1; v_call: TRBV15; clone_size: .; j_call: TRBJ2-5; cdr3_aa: CATSINRGQETQYF; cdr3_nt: TGTGCCACCAGCATAAACAGGGGGCAAGAGACCCAGTACTTC
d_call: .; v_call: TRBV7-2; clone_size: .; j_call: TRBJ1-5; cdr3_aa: CASSKGQPQPQHF; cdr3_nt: TGTGCCAGCAGCAAAGGACAGCCCCAGCCCCAGCATTTT
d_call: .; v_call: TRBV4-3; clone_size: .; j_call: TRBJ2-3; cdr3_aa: CASSQDSRRDTQYF; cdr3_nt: TGCGCCAGCAGCCAAGATAGCCGGCGAGATACGCAGTATTTT
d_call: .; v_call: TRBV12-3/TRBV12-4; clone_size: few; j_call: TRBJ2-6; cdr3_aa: CASSRDRQVPGANVLTF; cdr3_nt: TGTGCCAGCAGTCGGGATCGACAGGTACCCGGGGCCAACGTCCTGACTTTC
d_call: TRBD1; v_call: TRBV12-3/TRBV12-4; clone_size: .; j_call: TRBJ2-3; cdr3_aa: CASRMTGGLDGYF; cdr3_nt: TGTGCCAGCAGAATGACAGGGGGCTTGGATGGGTATTTT
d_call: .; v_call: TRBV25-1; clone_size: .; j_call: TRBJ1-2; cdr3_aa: CASSDASGERRGYTF; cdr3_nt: TGTGCCAGCAGTGATGCGTCGGGGGAGAGGCGAGGCTACACCTTC
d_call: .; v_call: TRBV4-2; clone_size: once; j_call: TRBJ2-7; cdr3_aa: CASSQARDTEQYF; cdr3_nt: TGTGCCAGCAGCCAAGCACGGGACACCGAGCAGTACTTC
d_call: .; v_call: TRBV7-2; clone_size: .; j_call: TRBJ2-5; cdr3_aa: CASSQAGAEVETQYF; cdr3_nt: TGTGCCAGCAGCCAGGCGGGGGCCGAGGTGGAGACCCAGTACTTC
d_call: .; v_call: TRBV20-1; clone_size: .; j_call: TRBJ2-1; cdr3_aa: CSAREVRLGVHEQFF; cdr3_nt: TGCAGTGCTAGAGAAGTGAGACTAGGGGTCCATGAGCAGTTCTTC
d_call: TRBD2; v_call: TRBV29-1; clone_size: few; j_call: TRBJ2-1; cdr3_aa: CSVAVSSGRDEQFF; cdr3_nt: TGCAGCGTTGCGGTGTCTAGCGGGAGGGATGAGCAGTTCTTC
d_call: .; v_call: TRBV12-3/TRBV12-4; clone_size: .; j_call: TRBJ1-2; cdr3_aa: CASSLYGADSYGYTF; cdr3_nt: TGTGCCAGCAGTTTATATGGAGCGGACAGCTATGGCTACACCTTC
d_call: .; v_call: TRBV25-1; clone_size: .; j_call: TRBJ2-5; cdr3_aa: CATLQETQYF; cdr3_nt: TGTGCCACCTTGCAAGAGACCCAGTACTTC
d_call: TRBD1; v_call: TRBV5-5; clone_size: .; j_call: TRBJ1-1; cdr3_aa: CASRVGQGRVNTEAFF; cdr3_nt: TGTGCCAGCAGAGTTGGACAGGGCAGGGTGAACACTGAAGCTTTCTTT
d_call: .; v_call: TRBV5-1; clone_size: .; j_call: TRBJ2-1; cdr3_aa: CASSSLGDNEQFF; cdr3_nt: TGCGCCAGCAGCTCGTTAGGGGACAATGAGCAGTTCTTC
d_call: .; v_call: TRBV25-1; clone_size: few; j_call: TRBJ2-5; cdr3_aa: CASSQMETQYF; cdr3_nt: TGTGCCAGCAGTCAAATGGAGACCCAGTACTTC
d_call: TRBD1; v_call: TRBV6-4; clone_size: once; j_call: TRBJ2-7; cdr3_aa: CASSDRGQIAYEQYF; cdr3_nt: TGTGCCAGCAGTGATAGGGGGCAGATCGCCTACGAGCAGTACTTC